The rows below give T cell receptor beta chains drawn from one sample of a study of T cell repertoires in cytomegalovirus infection. In TCRdb, the reads were re-called with MiXCR into one record per CDR3 protein. The repertoire has hundreds of thousands of distinct CDR3 sequences, 42% of them found once; the top ten carry 35% to 50%. No antigen has been identified for these receptors. The source material was cultured PBMCs, sampled from culture after CMV antigen stimulation. The receptors come from a human donor in good health (CMV status not recorded). Some clones in this sample may be carry-over from other donors' samples. Both conserved end residues are part of each CDR3. The order of the fields is D gene, J gene, clone size, V gene, CDR3 protein, CDR3 DNA. The D gene is left open where the match is weak. Rows give clone size only sometimes, using once, few, many, or a class for an expanded clone.

D: .
J: TRBJ2-7
size: few
V: TRBV7-8
CDR3: CASRGLVYEQYF
DNA: TGTGCCAGCAGGGGGCTAGTTTACGAGCAGTACTTC

D: TRBD2
J: TRBJ2-3
size: .
V: TRBV7-2
CDR3: CAGAGDTDTQYF
DNA: TGTGCCGGAGCGGGGGACACAGATACGCAGTATTTT

D: .
J: TRBJ2-5
size: .
V: TRBV20-1
CDR3: CSASPFRGGKKGTQYF
DNA: TGCAGTGCTAGTCCCTTCAGGGGGGGAAAGAAAGGGACCCAGTACTTC

D: .
J: TRBJ1-1
size: few
V: TRBV6-5
CDR3: CASSPRRGSTEAFF
DNA: TGTGCCAGCAGTCCGAGACGAGGTAGTACTGAAGCTTTCTTT

D: .
J: TRBJ1-2
size: few
V: TRBV7-2
CDR3: CASSLEMAGYTF
DNA: TGTGCCAGCAGCTTAGAAATGGCTGGCTACACCTTC

D: .
J: TRBJ1-6
size: once
V: TRBV18
CDR3: CASSPEVSTSRSSYNSPLHF
DNA: TGTGCCAGCTCACCTGAGGTATCCACCTCTCGGAGCTCCTATAATTCACCCCTCCACTTT

D: .
J: TRBJ2-5
size: few
V: TRBV7-8
CDR3: CASSFAQETQYF
DNA: TGTGCCAGCAGCTTCGCCCAAGAGACCCAGTACTTC

D: .
J: TRBJ2-3
size: .
V: TRBV27
CDR3: CAPADTQYF
DNA: TGTGCCCCCGCAGATACGCAGTATTTT

D: .
J: TRBJ1-2
size: .
V: TRBV7-9
CDR3: CASSFGSRVGYTF
DNA: TGTGCCAGCAGCTTCGGATCACGGGTGGGCTACACCTTC

D: .
J: TRBJ1-1
size: .
V: TRBV6-6
CDR3: CATEGNTEAFF
DNA: TGTGCCACCGAGGGGAACACTGAAGCTTTCTTT

D: TRBD2
J: TRBJ2-3
size: .
V: TRBV7-2
CDR3: CASSPTSGGLTQYF
DNA: TGTGCCAGCAGCCCGACTAGCGGGGGGCTTACGCAGTATTTT